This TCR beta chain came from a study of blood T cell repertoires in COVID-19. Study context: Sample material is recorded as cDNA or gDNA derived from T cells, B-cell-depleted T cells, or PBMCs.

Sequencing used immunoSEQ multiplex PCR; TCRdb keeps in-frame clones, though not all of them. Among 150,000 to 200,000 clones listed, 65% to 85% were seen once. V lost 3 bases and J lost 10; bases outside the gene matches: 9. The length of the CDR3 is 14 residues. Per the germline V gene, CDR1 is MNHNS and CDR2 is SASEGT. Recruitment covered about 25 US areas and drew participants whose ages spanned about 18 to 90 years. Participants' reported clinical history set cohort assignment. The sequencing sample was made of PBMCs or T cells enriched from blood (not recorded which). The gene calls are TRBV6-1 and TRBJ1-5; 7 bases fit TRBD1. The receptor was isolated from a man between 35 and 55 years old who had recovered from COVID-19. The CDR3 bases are TGTGCCAGCAGTGATGAGGGACAGCCGATCCCCCAGCATTTT. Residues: CASSDEGQPIPQHF.